This TCR beta chain was observed in a study of blood T cell repertoires in COVID-19. Study overall: Whether acute or convalescent, the COVID-19 samples came from the United States, Italy and Spain.

Trimming removed 2 bases at V and 9 bases at J, with 13 bases between. The CDR3 has 14 residues. CDR1 KGHDR and CDR2 SFDVKD come from the germline V gene. TCRdb's table, derived via immunoSEQ multiplex PCR, lists solely in-frame clones and lacks some. Among 350,000 to 400,000 clones listed, 70% to 90% were seen once. The chain links TRBV24-1 to TRBJ2-1; D may be TRBD2 (6 bases). This TCR came from an older woman with COVID-19, enrolled during active disease. Sequences were obtained from peripheral blood. CDR3 amino acids: CATSDSLGGGEQFF. For the CDR3, the DNA is TGTGCCACCAGTGATTCCCTCGGGGGTGGTGAGCAGTTCTTC.